The entry below describes one T cell receptor (beta chain). These data originate in a study of T-cell memory formation after mild COVID-19. TCRdb reprocessed the 5' RACE reads via MiXCR and lists one record per CDR3 protein. The sample includes approximately 260,000 distinct CDR3 sequences, about 17% of them seen just once. CDR3 size: 15 residues. V lost 4 bases to trimming and J lost 5 bases; unmatched junction nucleotides: 7. Per germline, CDR1 SGHTA and CDR2 FQGTGA. Sequenced input: PBMCs or a T cell subset sorted from them (not recorded which). The source of this sequence is a man aged 18 to 30 who had mild COVID-19 (a few samples of this study predate the infection). Cell type and time point are not known. V is TRBV7-3 and J is TRBJ2-2; 7 bases align to TRBD1. In DNA, the CDR3 is TGTGCCAGCAGCTCAACAGGGGTGGGGACCGGGGAGCTGTTTTTT. Amino acid sequence: CASSSTGVGTGELFF.